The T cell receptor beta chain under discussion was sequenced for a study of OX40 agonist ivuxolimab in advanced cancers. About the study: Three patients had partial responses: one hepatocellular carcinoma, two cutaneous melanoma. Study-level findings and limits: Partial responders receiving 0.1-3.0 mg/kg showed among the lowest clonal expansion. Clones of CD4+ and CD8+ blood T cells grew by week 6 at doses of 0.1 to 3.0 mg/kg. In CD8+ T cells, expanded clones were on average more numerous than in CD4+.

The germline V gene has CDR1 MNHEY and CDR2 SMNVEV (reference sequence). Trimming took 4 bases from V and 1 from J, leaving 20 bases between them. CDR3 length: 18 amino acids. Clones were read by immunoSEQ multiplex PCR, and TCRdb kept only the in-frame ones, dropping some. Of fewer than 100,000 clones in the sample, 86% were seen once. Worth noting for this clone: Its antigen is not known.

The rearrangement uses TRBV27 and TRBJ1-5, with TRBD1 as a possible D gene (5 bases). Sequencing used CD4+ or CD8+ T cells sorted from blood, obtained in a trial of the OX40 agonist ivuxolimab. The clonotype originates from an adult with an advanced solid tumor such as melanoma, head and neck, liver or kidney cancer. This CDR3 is CASSSQPAGRGSNQPQHF. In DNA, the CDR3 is TGTGCCAGCAGTTCACAACCCGCGGGTCGGGGGAGCAATCAGCCCCAGCATTTT.